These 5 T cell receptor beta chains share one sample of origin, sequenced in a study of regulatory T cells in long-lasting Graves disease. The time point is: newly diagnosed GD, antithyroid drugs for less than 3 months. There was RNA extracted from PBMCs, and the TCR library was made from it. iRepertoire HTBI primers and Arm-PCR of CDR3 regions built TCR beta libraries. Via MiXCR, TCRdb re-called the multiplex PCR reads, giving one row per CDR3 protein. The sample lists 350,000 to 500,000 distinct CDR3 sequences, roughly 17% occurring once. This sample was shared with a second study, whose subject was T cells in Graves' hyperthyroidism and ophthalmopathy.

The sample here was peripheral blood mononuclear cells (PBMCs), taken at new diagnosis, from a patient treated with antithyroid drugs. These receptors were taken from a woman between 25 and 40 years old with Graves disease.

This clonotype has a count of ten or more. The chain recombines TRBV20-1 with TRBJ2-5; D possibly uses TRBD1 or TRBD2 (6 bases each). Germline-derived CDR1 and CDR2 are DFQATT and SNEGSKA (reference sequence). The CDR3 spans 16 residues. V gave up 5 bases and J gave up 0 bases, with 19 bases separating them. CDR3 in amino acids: CSALGSRRGDQETQYF. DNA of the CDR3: TGCAGTGCTCTAGGGTCTCGAAGGGGGGACCAAGAGACCCAGTACTTC.

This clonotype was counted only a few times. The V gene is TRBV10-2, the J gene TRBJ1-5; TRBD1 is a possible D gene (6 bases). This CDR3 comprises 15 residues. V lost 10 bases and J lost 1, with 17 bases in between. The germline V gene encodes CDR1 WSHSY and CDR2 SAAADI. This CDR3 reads CATALGHRSNQPQHF. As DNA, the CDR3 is TGCGCCACCGCCCTGGGACATAGGAGCAATCAGCCCCAGCATTTT.

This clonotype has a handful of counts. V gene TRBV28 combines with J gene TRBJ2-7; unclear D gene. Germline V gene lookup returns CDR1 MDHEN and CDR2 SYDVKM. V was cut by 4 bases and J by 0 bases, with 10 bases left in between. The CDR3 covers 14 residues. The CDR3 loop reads CASSYSTNSYEQYF. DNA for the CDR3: TGTGCCAGCAGTTATTCCACTAACTCCTACGAGCAGTACTTC.

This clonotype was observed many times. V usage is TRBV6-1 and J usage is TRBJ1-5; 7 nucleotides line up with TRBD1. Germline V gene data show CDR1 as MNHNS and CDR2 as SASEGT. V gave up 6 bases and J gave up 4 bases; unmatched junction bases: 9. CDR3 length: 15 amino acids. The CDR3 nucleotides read TGTGCCAGCAGACCTAGGGACAGTCCAAATCAGCCCCAGCATTTT. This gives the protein CASRPRDSPNQPQHF.

This chain's CDR3 is CASSQDRGLAPNTGELFF. The CDR3 DNA is TGTGCCAGCAGCCAAGATCGGGGACTAGCACCAAACACCGGGGAGCTGTTTTTT. J is TRBJ2-2 and V is TRBV14; 9 bases match TRBD2. This CDR3 spans 18 amino acids. With V trimmed by 0 bases and J by 2 bases, 7 bases remained unmatched. From germline, CDR1 is SGHDN and CDR2 FVKESK.